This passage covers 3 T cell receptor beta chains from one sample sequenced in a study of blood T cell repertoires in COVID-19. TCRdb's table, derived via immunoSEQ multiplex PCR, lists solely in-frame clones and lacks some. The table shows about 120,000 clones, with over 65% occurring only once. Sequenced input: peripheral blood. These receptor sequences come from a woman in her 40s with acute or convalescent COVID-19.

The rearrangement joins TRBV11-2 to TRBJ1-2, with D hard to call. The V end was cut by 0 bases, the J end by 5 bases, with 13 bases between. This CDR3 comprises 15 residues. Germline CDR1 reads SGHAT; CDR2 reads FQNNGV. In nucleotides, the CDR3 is TGTGCCAGCAGCTTAGACTCGGGTGGGAGGTATGGCTACACCTTC. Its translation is CASSLDSGGRYGYTF.

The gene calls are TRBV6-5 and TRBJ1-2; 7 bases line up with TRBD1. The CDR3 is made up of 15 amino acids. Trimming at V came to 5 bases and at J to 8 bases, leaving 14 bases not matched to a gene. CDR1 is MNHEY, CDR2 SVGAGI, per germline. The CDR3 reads CASSNPTGNGYGYTF. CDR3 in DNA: TGTGCCAGCAGTAACCCGACAGGGAACGGATACGGCTACACCTTC.

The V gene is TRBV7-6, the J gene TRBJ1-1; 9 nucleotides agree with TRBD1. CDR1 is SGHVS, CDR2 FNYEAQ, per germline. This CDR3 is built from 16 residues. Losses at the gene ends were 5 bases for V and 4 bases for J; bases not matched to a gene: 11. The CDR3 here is CASSLGPGQGGTEAFF. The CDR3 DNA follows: TGTGCCAGCAGCCTAGGGCCGGGACAGGGAGGCACTGAAGCTTTCTTT.